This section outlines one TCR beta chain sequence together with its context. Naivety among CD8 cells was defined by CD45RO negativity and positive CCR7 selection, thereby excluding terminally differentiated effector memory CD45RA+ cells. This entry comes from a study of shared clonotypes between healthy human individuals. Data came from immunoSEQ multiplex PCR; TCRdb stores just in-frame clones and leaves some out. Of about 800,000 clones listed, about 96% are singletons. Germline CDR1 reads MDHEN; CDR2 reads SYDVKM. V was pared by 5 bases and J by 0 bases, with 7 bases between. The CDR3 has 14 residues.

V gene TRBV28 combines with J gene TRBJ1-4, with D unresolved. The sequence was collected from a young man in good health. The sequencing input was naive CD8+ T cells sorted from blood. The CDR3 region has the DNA TGTGCCAGCAGTCGCCGGGCAACTAATGAAAAACTGTTTTTT. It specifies CASSRRATNEKLFF.